Each of the 6 T cell receptor beta chains below was sequenced from the same sample in a study of blood T cell repertoires in COVID-19. The protocol was immunoSEQ multiplex PCR, while the TCRdb copy is restricted to in-frame clones and leaves out a portion. The table includes around 100,000 clones, 81% detected once. The source material was peripheral blood. The receptors were sampled from a man aged 50 to 59 with acute or convalescent COVID-19.

The chain links TRBV27 to TRBJ2-2; 10 positions match TRBD1. Trimming cost V 7 bases and J 4 bases; bases outside gene matches: 12. CDR1 and CDR2 (germline): MNHEY, SMNVEV (reference sequence). The CDR3 consists of 17 residues. As DNA, the CDR3 is TGTGCCAGCATCCTATCAGGGACAGGGGCGAGCACCGGGGAGCTGTTTTTT. Encoded protein: CASILSGTGASTGELFF.

CDR3 sequence reads: CASSSTGAGNTIYF. DNA for the CDR3: TGCGCCAGCAGCTCGACAGGGGCTGGAAACACCATATATTTT. The chain carries TRBV5-1 and TRBJ1-3; 8 bases map to TRBD1. Unmatched junction bases numbered 1, after V lost 3 bases and J lost 2 bases. CDR1 is SGHRS and CDR2 is YFSETQ in the germline V gene. The CDR3 spans 14 residues.

The V and J genes are TRBV3-1 (or the pseudogene TRBV3-2) and TRBJ1-2, with D perhaps TRBD1 (6 bases). The CDR3 contains 13 residues. CDR1 and CDR2 from the germline V gene are LGHDT and YNNKEL (reference sequence). Trimming shortened V by 1 base and J by 4 bases, and 7 bases separated the two germline ends. The DNA of the CDR3 is TGTGCCAGCAGCCAAGCAGGGGCCTATGGCTACACCTTC. As protein: CASSQAGAYGYTF.

The rearrangement links TRBV6-1 to TRBJ1-2, with TRBD1 matching 9 bases. Germline CDR1 is MNHNS and CDR2 is SASEGT. The V segment lost 3 bases and the J segment 8 bases; nucleotides outside the gene matches: 10. This CDR3 contains 15 residues. CDR3 amino acids: CASSEPGQGPRGYTF. The CDR3 DNA sequence: TGTGCCAGCAGTGAGCCGGGACAGGGACCTCGGGGCTACACCTTC.

The chain combines TRBV19 with TRBJ1-2, with 8 bases aligning to TRBD1. The CDR3 consists of 12 residues. The J segment lost 4 bases and the V segment lost 6 bases, leaving 1 base of the junction unmatched. CDR1 is LNHDA and CDR2 is SQIVND in the germline V gene (reference sequence). CDR3 nucleotide sequence: TGTGCCAGTAGGGACAGGGTCTATGGCTACACCTTC. Its translation: CASRDRVYGYTF. The full variable domain, in which reference TRBV19 and TRBJ1-2 provide the parts outside the CDR3, is DGGITQSPKYLFRKEGQNVTLSCEQNLNHDAMYWYRQDPGQGLRLIYYSQIVNDFQKGDIAEGYSVSREKKESFPLTVTSAQKNPTAFYLCASRDRVYGYTFGSGTRLTVV.

The rearrangement joins TRBV28 to TRBJ1-5; D not certain. The CDR3 length is 16 residues. Germline-derived CDR1 and CDR2 are MDHEN and SYDVKM. V lost 3 bases and J 1 base, leaving 13 bases between the germline ends. In nucleotides, the CDR3 is TGTGCCAGCAGTTTGCTGCGTGGGAGGAGCAATCAGCCCCAGCATTTT. Protein product: CASSLLRGRSNQPQHF.